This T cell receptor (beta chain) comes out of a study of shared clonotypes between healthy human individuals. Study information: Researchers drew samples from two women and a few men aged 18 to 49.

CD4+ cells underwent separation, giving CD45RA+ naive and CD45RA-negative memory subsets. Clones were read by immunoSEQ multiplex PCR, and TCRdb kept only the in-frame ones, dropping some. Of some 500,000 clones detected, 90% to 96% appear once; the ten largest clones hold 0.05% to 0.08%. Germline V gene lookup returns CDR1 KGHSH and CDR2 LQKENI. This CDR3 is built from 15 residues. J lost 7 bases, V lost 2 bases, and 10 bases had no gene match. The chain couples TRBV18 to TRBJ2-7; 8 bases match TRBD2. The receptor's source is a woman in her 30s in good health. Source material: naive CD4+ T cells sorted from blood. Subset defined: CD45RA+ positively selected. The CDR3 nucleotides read TGTGCCAGCTCACCATCTCGAGCGGGAGTGGAAGAGCAGTACTTC. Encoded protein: CASSPSRAGVEEQYF. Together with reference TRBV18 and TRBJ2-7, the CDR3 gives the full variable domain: NAGVMQNPRHLVRRRGQEARLRCSPMKGHSHVYWYRQLPEEGLKFMVYLQKENIIDESGMPKERFSAEFPKEGPSILRIQQVVRGDSAAYFCASSPSRAGVEEQYFGPGTRLTVT.